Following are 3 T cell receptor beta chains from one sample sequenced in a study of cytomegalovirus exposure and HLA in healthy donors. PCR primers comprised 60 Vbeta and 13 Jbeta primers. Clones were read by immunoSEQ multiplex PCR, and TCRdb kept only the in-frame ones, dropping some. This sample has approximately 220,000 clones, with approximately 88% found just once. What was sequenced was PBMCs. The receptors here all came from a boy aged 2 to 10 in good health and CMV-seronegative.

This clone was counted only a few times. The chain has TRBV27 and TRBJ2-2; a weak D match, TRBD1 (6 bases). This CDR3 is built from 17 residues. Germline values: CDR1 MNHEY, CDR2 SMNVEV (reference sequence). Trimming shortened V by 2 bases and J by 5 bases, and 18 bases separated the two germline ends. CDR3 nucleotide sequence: TGTGCCAGCAGTTTAACCCAGGCAGGGACAAGAACCGGGGAGCTGTTTTTT. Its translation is CASSLTQAGTRTGELFF.

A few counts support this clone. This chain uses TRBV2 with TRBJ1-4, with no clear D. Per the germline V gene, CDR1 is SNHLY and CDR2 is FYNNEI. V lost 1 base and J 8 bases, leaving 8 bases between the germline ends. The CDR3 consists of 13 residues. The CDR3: CASSEVRTEKLFF. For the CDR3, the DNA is TGTGCCAGCAGTGAAGTTAGAACGGAAAAACTGTTTTTT.

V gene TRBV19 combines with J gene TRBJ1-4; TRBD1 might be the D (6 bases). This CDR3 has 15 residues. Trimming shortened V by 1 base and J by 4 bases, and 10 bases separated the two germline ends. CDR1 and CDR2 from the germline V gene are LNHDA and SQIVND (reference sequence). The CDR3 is CASSIGRDNNEKLFF. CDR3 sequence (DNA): TGTGCCAGTAGTATAGGCCGGGACAATAATGAAAAACTGTTTTTT.